This passage covers 25 T cell receptor beta chains from one sample sequenced in a study of OX40 agonist ivuxolimab in advanced cancers. TCRdb's copy holds only in-frame clones and misses some; the assay was immunoSEQ multiplex PCR. The repertoire has around 150,000 clones, 90% to 95% of them found once; the top ten carry approximately 0.3%. Sequencing used CD4+ or CD8+ T cells sorted from blood, obtained in a trial of the OX40 agonist ivuxolimab. The receptors shown here come from an adult with an advanced solid tumor such as melanoma, head and neck, liver or kidney cancer.

The CDR3 DNA reads as TGCGCCAGCAGCCAAGGGCGGGGCGAGCAGTACTTC. This encodes CASSQGRGEQYF. The chain joins TRBV4-1 to TRBJ2-7, with D maybe TRBD2 (6 bases). CDR1 is MGHRA, CDR2 YSYEKL, per germline. Trimming shortened V by 1 base and J by 6 bases, and 7 bases separated the two germline ends. The CDR3 consists of 12 residues.

Regarding this clone: A junction boundary mismatches the germline segment, possibly from a read error. The gene calls are TRBV7-7 and TRBJ2-2, with D unresolved. The CDR3 is 15 amino acids. CDR1 and CDR2 (germline): SSHAT, FNYEAQ (reference sequence). The CDR3 nucleotides are TGTGCTAGCAGCCCCCGGCTAAGAGGCACCGGGGAGCTGTTTTTT. Translated, it gives CASSPRLRGTGELFF.

The gene calls are TRBV28 and TRBJ1-2; TRBD1 might be the D (6 bases). The CDR3 has 14 residues. Germline values: CDR1 MDHEN, CDR2 SYDVKM. The V gene lost 0 bases and the J gene lost 5 bases, with 10 bases spanning the gap. The CDR3 here is CASSLWSGEYGYTF. CDR3 nucleotides: TGTGCCAGCAGTTTATGGTCAGGGGAATATGGCTACACCTTC.

The J gene is TRBJ2-1, the V gene TRBV6-1, with 8 bases identical to TRBD2. The CDR3 is made up of 16 amino acids. Germline CDR1 MNHNS, CDR2 SASEGT. V was clipped by 2 bases and J by 9 bases; unmatched bases: 12. The CDR3 sequence: CASSELRAGGSGEQFF. The DNA for the CDR3 is TGTGCCAGCAGTGAACTCAGGGCGGGGGGAAGCGGTGAGCAGTTCTTC.

The chain couples TRBV4-1 to TRBJ2-5; possibly TRBD1 or TRBD2 for D (5 bases each). The germline CDR1 and CDR2 sequences are MGHRA and YSYEKL. V lost 1 base and J 5 bases, leaving 17 bases between the germline ends. The CDR3 length is 16 residues. As DNA, the CDR3 is TGCGCCAGCAGCCAAGTCCCCCCCGGGGACGGGGAGACCCAGTACTTC. Translated: CASSQVPPGDGETQYF.

This chain links TRBV7-9 with TRBJ2-3; D uncertain. V gave up 3 bases and J gave up 0 bases, with 7 bases separating them. The CDR3 totals 14 residues. CDR1 and CDR2 (germline): SEHNR, FQNEAQ (reference sequence). The CDR3 nucleotides are TGTGCCAGCAGCTTCGACGGGAGCACAGATACGCAGTATTTT. It codes for CASSFDGSTDTQYF.

V and J are TRBV15 and TRBJ2-7; possibly TRBD2 for D (5 bases). V was clipped by 1 base and J by 0 bases, with 10 bases between them. Germline values: CDR1 LNHNV, CDR2 YYDKDF (reference sequence). The CDR3 covers 15 residues. The CDR3 reads CATSRGHGLSYEQYF. CDR3 DNA sequence: TGTGCCACCAGCAGAGGTCACGGACTCTCCTACGAGCAGTACTTC.

The rearrangement joins TRBV6-5 to TRBJ1-1; D remains unclear. Per the germline V gene, CDR1 is MNHEY and CDR2 is SVGAGI. V was shortened by 4 bases and J by 6 bases, with 6 bases between the two germline ends. CDR3 size: 11 residues. The CDR3 sequence is CASSFGSEAFF. CDR3 DNA sequence: TGTGCCAGCAGTTTCGGGTCTGAAGCTTTCTTT.

The chain uses TRBV7-2 and TRBJ2-1; D not certain. The CDR3 contains 13 residues. Germline V gives CDR1 SGHTA, CDR2 FQGNSA. V dropped 4 bases and J dropped 10 bases, with 14 bases sitting between them. The CDR3 is CASSSDLSLEQFF. The CDR3 coding sequence is TGTGCCAGCAGCTCCGACTTGAGCTTGGAGCAGTTCTTC.

J is TRBJ1-6 and V is TRBV18; D is unclear. The CDR3 has 14 amino acids. Germline V gives CDR1 KGHSH, CDR2 LQKENI. V lost 3 bases to trimming and J lost 7 bases, with 10 bases between them. DNA for the CDR3: TGTGCCAGCTCACCTGGGCACCTAAATTCACCCCTCCACTTT. This encodes CASSPGHLNSPLHF.

The chain joins TRBV5-1 to TRBJ2-7; 12 bases are a match to TRBD2. The V gene's germline CDR1 is SGHRS and CDR2 YFSETQ. J was trimmed by 7 bases and V by 0 bases; bases with no gene match: 8. The CDR3 runs to 16 residues. The CDR3 bases are TGCGCCAGCAGCTTGGGGCTAGCGGGAGGGCCGGGGGAGCAGTACTTC. Protein: CASSLGLAGGPGEQYF. The full variable domain, completed using reference TRBV5-1 and TRBJ2-7, is KAGVTQTPRYLIKTRGQQVTLSCSPISGHRSVSWYQQTPGQGLQFLFEYFSETQRNKGNFPGRFSGRQFSNSRSEMNVSTLELGDSALYLCASSLGLAGGPGEQYFGPGTRLTVT.

This chain joins TRBV5-6 and TRBJ1-1; unclear D gene. Germline V lookup: CDR1 SGHDT, CDR2 YYEEEE. This CDR3 spans 15 amino acids. V dropped 1 base and J dropped 5 bases, with 15 bases sitting between them. CDR3 sequence (DNA): TGTGCCAGCAGCTTGAACGGGCCTCCGGGGACTGAAGCTTTCTTT. Translated: CASSLNGPPGTEAFF.

V is TRBV7-9 and J is TRBJ1-2; TRBD1 is a possible D gene (6 bases). The CDR3 loop spans 14 amino acids. The V and J ends lost 5 bases and 5 bases respectively, with 15 bases between them. From germline, CDR1 is SEHNR and CDR2 FQNEAQ (reference sequence). CDR3 protein: CASSPGGDIYGYTF. The CDR3 DNA follows: TGTGCCAGCAGCCCCGGGGGGGACATTTATGGCTACACCTTC.

This chain links TRBV6-5 with TRBJ1-5; 9 positions agree with TRBD1. CDR1 MNHEY and CDR2 SVGAGI come from the germline V gene. V was clipped by 5 bases and J by 9 bases; unmatched bases: 8. The CDR3 runs 14 residues. DNA of the CDR3: TGTGCCAGCAGTCCGACAGGGGGGAGGTGGCCCCAGCATTTT. This translates into CASSPTGGRWPQHF.

This rearrangement joins TRBV18 to TRBJ1-4; D perhaps matches TRBD1 (6 bases). Trimming removed 6 bases from V and 7 bases from J, with 12 bases in between. The CDR3 covers 13 residues. Germline lookup yields CDR1 KGHSH and CDR2 LQKENI. The DNA for the CDR3 is TGTGCCAGCTCGCCGGACAGTGGTGAAAAACTGTTTTTT. Its translation: CASSPDSGEKLFF.

The gene calls are TRBV18 and TRBJ2-6; TRBD1 matches at 7 bases. Per germline, CDR1 KGHSH and CDR2 LQKENI. The CDR3 consists of 15 residues. Trimming removed 4 bases from V and 4 bases from J; junction bases left unmatched: 4. In DNA, the CDR3 is TGTGCCAGCTCACAGGGGGCGCAAGGGGCCAACGTCCTGACTTTC. This codes for CASSQGAQGANVLTF.

J is TRBJ2-3 and V is TRBV10-2, with D possibly TRBD2 on 7 matching bases. The CDR3 consists of 15 residues. Trimming removed 7 bases from V and 2 bases from J, with 16 bases in between. The V gene's germline CDR1 is WSHSY and CDR2 SAAADI. CDR3 sequence reads: CASKGGAFNTDTQYF. Here the CDR3 DNA reads TGCGCCAGCAAGGGGGGGGCCTTTAACACAGATACGCAGTATTTT.

This chain connects TRBV28 to TRBJ2-5, with TRBD2 identical over 8 bases. The germline V gene has CDR1 MDHEN and CDR2 SYDVKM. Germline trimming cut 5 bases from V and 5 bases from J; bases unmatched to any gene: 13. This CDR3 is 16 amino acids long. The CDR3 coding sequence is TGTGCCAGCAGTCCTCCCGGGGGGGCGCCTAGGGAGACCCAGTACTTC. It codes for CASSPPGGAPRETQYF.

The chain joins TRBV7-6 to TRBJ2-5; 8 bases map to TRBD1. Germline V gene data show CDR1 as SGHVS and CDR2 as FNYEAQ. The CDR3 contains 14 residues. V trimming: 5 bases; J trimming: 5 bases; junction bases outside the gene matches: 7. The chain's CDR3 is CASSPDRARETQYF. The CDR3 bases are TGTGCCAGCAGCCCGGACAGGGCCCGGGAGACCCAGTACTTC.

The V call is TRBV6-5, the J call TRBJ1-5; 7 bases match TRBD1. CDR3 size: 13 residues. CDR1 and CDR2 from the germline V gene are MNHEY and SVGAGI. Germline trimming cut 2 bases from V and 8 bases from J; bases unmatched to any gene: 3. DNA of the CDR3: TGTGCCAGCAGTTACAGGGGGCAGGAGCCCCAGCATTTT. Translated: CASSYRGQEPQHF.

The chain links TRBV5-8 to TRBJ2-4; D is perhaps TRBD1 or TRBD2 (6 bases each). Germline assignment: CDR1 SGHTS and CDR2 YDEGEE. V gave up 4 bases and J gave up 8 bases, with 19 bases separating them. CDR3 length: 15 residues. The CDR3 region has the DNA TGTGCCAGCAGCGGGGGGACATTTCCTGGGCACATTCAGTACTTC. This gives the protein CASSGGTFPGHIQYF.

The rearrangement joins TRBV7-2 to TRBJ2-3, with D unresolved. V gave up 1 base and J gave up 6 bases, with 11 bases separating them. This CDR3 is built from 14 residues. Germline CDR1 is SGHTA and CDR2 is FQGNSA. CDR3 DNA: TGTGCCAGCAGCTTAGGGAGCGTCAGGGATACGCAGTATTTT. It codes for CASSLGSVRDTQYF.

The rearrangement uses TRBV4-3 and TRBJ1-5; weak D call: TRBD1 (5 bases). Germline V gene data show CDR1 as LGHNA and CDR2 as YSLEER. V was cut by 0 bases and J by 7 bases, with 10 bases left in between. The CDR3 loop spans 14 amino acids. The CDR3 DNA sequence: TGCGCCAGCAGCCAAGATCCCGGGGACCAGCCCCAGCATTTT. Its translation is CASSQDPGDQPQHF.

The chain joins TRBV28 to TRBJ2-3, with 11 bases matching TRBD2. V lost 5 bases, J lost 5 bases, and 3 bases stayed unmatched. Germline assignment: CDR1 MDHEN and CDR2 SYDVKM. The CDR3 extends over 14 amino acids. The DNA for the CDR3 is TGTGCCAGCAGTCTCGGACTAGCGGGAGATACGCAGTATTTT. Translated: CASSLGLAGDTQYF.

Details on this clone: At one boundary the junction diverges from the germline segment, which might be a read error. V is TRBV7-7 and J is TRBJ2-2; D gene uncertain. CDR3 length: 14 residues. Germline CDR1 reads SSHAT; CDR2 reads FNYEAQ (reference sequence). The CDR3 DNA reads as TGTGCTAGCAGATTGAGCGCGAACACCGGGGAGCTGTTTTTT. It codes for CASRLSANTGELFF.